This T cell receptor (beta chain) was sequenced for a study of blood T cells in healthy people across ages. The use of a sample-barcoded 5' primer and a J-beta primer mix characterized a second PCR of about 6 to 11 cycles. TCRdb ran MiXCR on the 5' RACE reads and lists one entry per CDR3 protein. The profile shows about 1.5 million distinct CDR3 sequences, less than 45% of them singletons. Total RNA, at least 5 micrograms per sample, came from PBMCs. The CDR3 is made up of 16 amino acids. The V end was cut by 0 bases, the J end by 7 bases, with 16 bases between. CDR1 LGHNA and CDR2 YSLEER come from the germline V gene. Points on this clonotype: Its target is not known.

Findings and limits, study-wide: Not knowing donor CMV status may have confounded expanded clonotype changes.

Sequencing was done on a sample of blood. The clonotype comes from a woman between 18 and 29 years old in good health. The chain employs TRBV4-3 and TRBJ2-1; D not resolved. CDR3: CASSQDRPMGFNEQFF. CDR3 bases: TGCGCCAGCAGCCAAGACCGGCCCATGGGATTTAATGAGCAGTTCTTC.